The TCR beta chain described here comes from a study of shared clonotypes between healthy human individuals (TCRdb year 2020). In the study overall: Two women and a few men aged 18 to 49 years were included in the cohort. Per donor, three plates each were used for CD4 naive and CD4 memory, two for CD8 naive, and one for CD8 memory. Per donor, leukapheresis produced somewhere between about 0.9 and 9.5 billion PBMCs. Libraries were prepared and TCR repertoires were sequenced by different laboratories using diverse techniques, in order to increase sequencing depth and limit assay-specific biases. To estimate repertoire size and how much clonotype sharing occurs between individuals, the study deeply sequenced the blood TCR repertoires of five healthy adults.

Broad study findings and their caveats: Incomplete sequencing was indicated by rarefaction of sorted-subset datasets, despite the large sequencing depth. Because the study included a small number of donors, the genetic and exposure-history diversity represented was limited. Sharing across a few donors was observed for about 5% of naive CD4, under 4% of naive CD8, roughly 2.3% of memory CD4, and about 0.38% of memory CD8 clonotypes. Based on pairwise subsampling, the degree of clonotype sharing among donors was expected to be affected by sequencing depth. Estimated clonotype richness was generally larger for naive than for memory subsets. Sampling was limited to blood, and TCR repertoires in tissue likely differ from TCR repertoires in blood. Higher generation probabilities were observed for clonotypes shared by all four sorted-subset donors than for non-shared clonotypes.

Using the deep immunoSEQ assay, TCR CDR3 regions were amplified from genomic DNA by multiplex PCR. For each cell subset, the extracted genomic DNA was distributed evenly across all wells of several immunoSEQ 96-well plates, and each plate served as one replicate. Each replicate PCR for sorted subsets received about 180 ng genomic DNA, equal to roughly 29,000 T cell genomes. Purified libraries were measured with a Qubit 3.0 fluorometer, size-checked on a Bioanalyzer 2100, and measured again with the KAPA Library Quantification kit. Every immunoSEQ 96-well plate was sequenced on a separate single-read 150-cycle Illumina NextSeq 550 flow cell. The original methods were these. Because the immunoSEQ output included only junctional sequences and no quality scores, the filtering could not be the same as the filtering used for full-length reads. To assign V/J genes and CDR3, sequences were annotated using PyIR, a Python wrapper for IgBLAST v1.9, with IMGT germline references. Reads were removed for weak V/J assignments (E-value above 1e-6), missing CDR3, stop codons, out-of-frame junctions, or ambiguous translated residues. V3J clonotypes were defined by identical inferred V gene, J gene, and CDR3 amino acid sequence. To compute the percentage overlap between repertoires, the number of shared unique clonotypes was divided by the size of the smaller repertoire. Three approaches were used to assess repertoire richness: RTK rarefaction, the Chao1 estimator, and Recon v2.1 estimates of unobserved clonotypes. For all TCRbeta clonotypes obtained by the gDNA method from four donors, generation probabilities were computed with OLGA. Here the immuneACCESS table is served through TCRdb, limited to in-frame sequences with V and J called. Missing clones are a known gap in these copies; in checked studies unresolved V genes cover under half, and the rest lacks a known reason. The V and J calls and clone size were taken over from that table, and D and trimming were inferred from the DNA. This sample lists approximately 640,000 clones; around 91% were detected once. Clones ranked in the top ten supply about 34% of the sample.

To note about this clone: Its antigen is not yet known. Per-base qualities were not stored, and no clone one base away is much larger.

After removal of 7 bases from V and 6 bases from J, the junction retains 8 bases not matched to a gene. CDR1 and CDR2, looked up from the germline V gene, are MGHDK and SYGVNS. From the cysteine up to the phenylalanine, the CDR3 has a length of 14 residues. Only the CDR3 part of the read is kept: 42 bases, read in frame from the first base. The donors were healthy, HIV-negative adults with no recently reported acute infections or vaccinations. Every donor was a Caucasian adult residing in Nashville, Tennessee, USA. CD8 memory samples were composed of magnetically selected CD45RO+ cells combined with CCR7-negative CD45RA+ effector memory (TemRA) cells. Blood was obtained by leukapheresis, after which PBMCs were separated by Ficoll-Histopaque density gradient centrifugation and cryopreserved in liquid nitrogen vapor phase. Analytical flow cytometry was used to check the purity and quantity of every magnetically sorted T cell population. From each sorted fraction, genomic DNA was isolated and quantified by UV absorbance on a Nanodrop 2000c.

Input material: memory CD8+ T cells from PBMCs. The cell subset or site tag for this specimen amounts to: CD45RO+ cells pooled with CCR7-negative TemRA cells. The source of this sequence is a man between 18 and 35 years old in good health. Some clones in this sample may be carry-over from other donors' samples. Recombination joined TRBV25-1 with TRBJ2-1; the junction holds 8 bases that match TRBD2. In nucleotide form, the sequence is TGTGCCAGCACCATAGCGGGATTTGGCAATGAGCAGTTCTTC. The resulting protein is CASTIAGFGNEQFF. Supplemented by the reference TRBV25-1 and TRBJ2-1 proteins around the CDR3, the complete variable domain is EADIYQTPRYLVIGTGKKITLECSQTMGHDKMYWYQQDPGMELHLIHYSYGVNSTEKGDLSSESTVSRIRTEHFPLTLESARPSHTSQYLCASTIAGFGNEQFFGPGTRLTVL.